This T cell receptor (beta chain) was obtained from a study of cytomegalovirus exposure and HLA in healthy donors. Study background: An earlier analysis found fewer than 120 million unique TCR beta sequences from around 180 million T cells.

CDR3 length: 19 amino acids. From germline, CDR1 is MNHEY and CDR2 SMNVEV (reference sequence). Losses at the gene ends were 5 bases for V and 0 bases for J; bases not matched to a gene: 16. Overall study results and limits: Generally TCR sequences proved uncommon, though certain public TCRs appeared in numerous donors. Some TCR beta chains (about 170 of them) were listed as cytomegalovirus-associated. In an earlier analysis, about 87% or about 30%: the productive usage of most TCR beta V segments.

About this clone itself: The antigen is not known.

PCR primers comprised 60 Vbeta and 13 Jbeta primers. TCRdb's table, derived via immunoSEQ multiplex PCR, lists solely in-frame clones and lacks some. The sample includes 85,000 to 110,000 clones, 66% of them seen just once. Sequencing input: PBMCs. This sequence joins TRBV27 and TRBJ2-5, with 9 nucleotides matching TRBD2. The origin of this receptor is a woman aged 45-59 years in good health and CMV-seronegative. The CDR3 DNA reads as TGTGCCAGCAGTCCTATCCGTGGGGTAGCGGGAGAAAACCAAGAGACCCAGTACTTC. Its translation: CASSPIRGVAGENQETQYF.